This T cell receptor beta chain is drawn from a study of blood T cell repertoires in COVID-19. The wider study: Samples came from the United States, Italy and Spain, spanning acute and convalescent COVID-19.

This CDR3 region has 12 residues. The V gene lost 0 bases and the J gene lost 12 bases, with 9 bases spanning the gap. Germline assignment: CDR1 KGHSH and CDR2 LQKENI. While infection was still active, Seattle patients were enrolled and then followed longitudinally. In the authors' methods: Amplified reference gene primers provided the basis for estimating nucleated cell counts. Generated by immunoSEQ multiplex PCR, the TCRdb table keeps only in-frame clones and is missing some. The V and J calls and clone size come from that table; D and trimming were worked out from the DNA. The repertoire consists of about 480,000 clones, with roughly 88% occurring once and the leading ten covering around an eighth.

The chain is built from TRBV18 and TRBJ1-3; D unclear. The sequence was obtained from a woman aged 45-65 years with COVID-19, enrolled during active disease. Specimen: peripheral blood. CDR3 sequence (DNA): TGTGCCAGCTCACCACCCAGCGGTGGCATATATTTT. Amino acids: CASSPPSGGIYF.